The 16 T cell receptor beta chains below come from one sample, sequenced in a study of blood T cells in healthy people across ages. Next came a second PCR, run for about 7 to 12 cycles, which used a sample-barcoded 5' primer along with a J-beta primer mix. Using its own MiXCR run on the 5' RACE reads, TCRdb lists one record per CDR3 protein. Altogether about 290,000 distinct CDR3 sequences are present, 25% to 30% being singletons, with the ten largest covering 29%. The sample taken for sequencing was blood. The receptors originated from a woman between 70 and 85 years old in good health.

In its sample, this clonotype was seen a few times. The chain carries TRBV28 and TRBJ1-2; D gene ambiguous. CDR3 length: 11 residues. V gave up 4 bases and J gave up 6 bases, with 6 bases separating them. The germline gives CDR1 MDHEN, CDR2 SYDVKM. The CDR3 is CASSSSHGYTF. The CDR3 DNA is TGTGCCAGCAGTTCATCGCATGGCTACACCTTC.

The chain employs TRBV7-9 and TRBJ2-7; 13 bases are shared with TRBD2. TRBJ2-5 matches the DNA end more closely, so the J call is doubtful. Germline values: CDR1 SEHNR, CDR2 FQNEAQ (reference sequence). The CDR3 runs to 17 residues. CDR3 loop: CASSRQRGLAGLETQYF. In DNA, the CDR3 is TGTGCCAGCAGCCGCCAAAGGGGACTAGCGGGATTAGAGACCCAGTACTTC.

This chain joins TRBV29-1 and TRBJ1-4; D call uncertain. The CDR3 contains 13 residues. Per germline, CDR1 SQVTM and CDR2 ANQGSEA. With 6 bases removed from V and 7 bases from J, the gap between germline ends came to 15 bases. The CDR3 loop reads CSVAGAMGEKLFF. CDR3 coding DNA: TGCAGCGTGGCTGGAGCTATGGGTGAAAAACTGTTTTTT.

This clonotype was recorded a few times. The V gene is TRBV9, the J gene TRBJ1-1, with a possible D match to TRBD1 (5 bases). This CDR3 comprises 14 residues. CDR1 SGDLS and CDR2 YYNGEE come from the germline V gene. With 0 bases removed from V and 4 bases from J, the gap between germline ends came to 10 bases. CDR3 in amino acids: CASSVGVGGTEAFF. The CDR3 bases are TGTGCCAGCAGCGTAGGAGTGGGGGGCACTGAAGCTTTCTTT.

The V gene is TRBV11-2, the J gene TRBJ2-2; D call uncertain. From germline, CDR1 is SGHAT and CDR2 FQNNGV. Trimming took 5 bases from V and 10 from J, leaving 20 bases between them. This CDR3 is built from 15 residues. CDR3 loop: CASSVSKTNTEELFF. The CDR3 coding sequence is TGTGCCAGCAGCGTCAGTAAGACGAACACTGAGGAGCTGTTTTTT.

In its sample, this clonotype was seen a few times. Germline and junction disagree at one end, which may indicate a read error. This rearrangement joins TRBV28 to TRBJ2-1, with D maybe TRBD2 (6 bases). The CDR3 totals 14 residues. Per the germline V gene, CDR1 is MDHEN and CDR2 is SYDVKM. CDR3 DNA: TGTGCCAGCAGTTCCCTTCCACCCTCGGGAGCAAGGTACTTC. As protein: CASSSLPPSGARYF.

This clonotype was seen ten or more times. This chain uses TRBV18 with TRBJ2-5; D call uncertain. The V end was cut by 2 bases, the J end by 5 bases, with 6 bases between. This CDR3 region has 12 residues. CDR1 is KGHSH and CDR2 is LQKENI in the germline V gene. The CDR3 DNA reads as TGTGCCAGCTCACCAAAAGGCGAGACCCAGTACTTC. Protein product: CASSPKGETQYF. Complete variable domain (other parts from reference TRBV18 and TRBJ2-5): NAGVMQNPRHLVRRRGQEARLRCSPMKGHSHVYWYRQLPEEGLKFMVYLQKENIIDESGMPKERFSAEFPKEGPSILRIQQVVRGDSAAYFCASSPKGETQYFGPGTRLLVL.

This clonotype has just a few counts. V and J are TRBV15 and TRBJ1-2, with D uncertain. Germline V gene data show CDR1 as LNHNV and CDR2 as YYDKDF (reference sequence). The CDR3 spans 15 residues. The V end was cut by 1 base, the J end by 5 bases, with 14 bases between. The CDR3 region has the DNA TGTGCCACCAGCAGAGGGGCGGGATCCCCTTATGGCTACACCTTC. It encodes CATSRGAGSPYGYTF.

This clonotype has just a few counts. The gene calls are TRBV4-1 and TRBJ2-1; 9 nucleotides match TRBD1. V was clipped by 0 bases and J by 8 bases; unmatched bases: 14. This CDR3 spans 18 amino acids. Germline loops: CDR1 MGHRA, CDR2 YSYEKL. The CDR3 sequence: CASSQEFGGQGGRDEQFF. As DNA, the CDR3 is TGCGCCAGCAGCCAAGAGTTCGGGGGACAGGGAGGAAGGGATGAGCAGTTCTTC.

This clonotype was detected only a few times. The genes are TRBV20-1 and TRBJ2-7; D ambiguous. Germline CDR1 reads DFQATT; CDR2 reads SNEGSKA (reference sequence). CDR3 length: 12 amino acids. V lost 0 bases and J lost 3, with 6 bases in between. Here the CDR3 reads CSARDPYYEQYF. CDR3 DNA: TGCAGTGCTAGAGATCCATACTACGAGCAGTACTTC.

The sample holds a few counts of this clonotype. The chain employs TRBV7-9 and TRBJ1-1, with 9 bases aligning to TRBD1. Per the germline V gene, CDR1 is SEHNR and CDR2 is FQNEAQ (reference sequence). This CDR3 is built from 13 residues. The V gene end was trimmed by 7 bases and the J gene end by 4 bases; junction bases not matched to a gene: 4. This CDR3 is CASTLDRGTEAFF. CDR3 nucleotides: TGTGCCAGCACCTTGGACAGGGGCACTGAAGCTTTCTTT. Looking up the rest from reference TRBV7-9 and TRBJ1-1 gives the full variable domain: DTGVSQNPRHKITKRGQNVTFRCDPISEHNRLYWYRQTLGQGPEFLTYFQNEAQLEKSRLLSDRFSAERPKGSFSTLEIQRTEQGDSAMYLCASTLDRGTEAFFGQGTRLTVV.

The chain is built from TRBV29-1 and TRBJ2-1; D might be TRBD2 (6 bases). The ends were cut back, 6 bases at V and 7 bases at J, with 10 bases in the middle. The CDR3 is 11 amino acids. Germline V lookup: CDR1 SQVTM, CDR2 ANQGSEA. This chain's CDR3 is CSVHGGNEQFF. CDR3 in DNA: TGCAGCGTCCATGGGGGGAATGAGCAGTTCTTC.

To note about this clonotype: A junction boundary mismatches the germline segment, possibly from a read error. The rearrangement uses TRBV7-7 and TRBJ2-1; D is possibly TRBD1 (6 bases). Germline CDR1 is SSHAT and CDR2 is FNYEAQ (reference sequence). This CDR3 has 13 amino acids. The CDR3 loop is CASSFQQGNEQFF. The CDR3 nucleotides are TGTGCTAGCAGCTTTCAACAGGGCAATGAGCAGTTCTTC. The full variable domain, completed using reference TRBV7-7 and TRBJ2-1, is GAGVSQSPRYKVTKRGQDVTLRCDPISSHATLYWYQQALGQGPEFLTYFNYEAQPDKSGLPSDRFSAERPEGSISTLTIQRTEQRDSAMYRCASSFQQGNEQFFGPGTRLTVL.

This clonotype was seen more than once but under ten times. This chain links TRBV27 with TRBJ2-4; 15 bases agree with TRBD2. The V gene end was trimmed by 5 bases and the J gene end by 6 bases; junction bases not matched to a gene: 11. CDR1 MNHEY and CDR2 SMNVEV come from the germline V gene (reference sequence). This CDR3 has 18 residues. CDR3 nucleotides: TGTGCCAGCAGTACCCGGACTAGCGGGAGGGGTATAGCAAACATTCAGTACTTC. It encodes CASSTRTSGRGIANIQYF.

This clonotype was seen only a few times. This chain uses TRBV11-2 with TRBJ1-1, with D possibly TRBD1 on 5 matching bases. This CDR3 comprises 15 residues. CDR1 SGHAT and CDR2 FQNNGV come from the germline V gene. Trimming removed 2 bases from V and 3 bases from J, with 13 bases in between. DNA of the CDR3: TGTGCCAGCAGCTTAAGGGGAAGTGGGTACACTGAAGCTTTCTTT. Its translation: CASSLRGSGYTEAFF.

The chain recombines TRBV20-1 with TRBJ2-7; no clear D gene. V gave up 1 base and J gave up 0 bases, with 4 bases separating them. CDR1 and CDR2 from the germline V gene are DFQATT and SNEGSKA (reference sequence). This CDR3 has 12 amino acids. In DNA form, the CDR3 reads TGCAGTGCTAGAGCTAGCTCCTACGAGCAGTACTTC. Its protein is CSARASSYEQYF.